The 2 T cell receptor beta chains listed next were all sequenced from one sample in a study of OX40 agonist ivuxolimab in advanced cancers. Produced via immunoSEQ multiplex PCR; TCRdb's table is partial and in-frame only. The sample has 60,000 or so clones; roughly 90% are singletons. The sequences come from CD4+ or CD8+ T cells sorted from blood, collected in a trial of the OX40 agonist ivuxolimab. Receptor source: an adult with an advanced solid tumor such as melanoma, head and neck, liver or kidney cancer.

The chain joins TRBV4-1 to TRBJ2-2; 8 bases fit TRBD2. Trimming cost V 4 bases and J 0 bases; bases outside gene matches: 7. Germline loops: CDR1 MGHRA, CDR2 YSYEKL. The CDR3 has 17 residues. This CDR3 is CASSLRGGPTNTGELFF. CDR3 DNA: TGCGCCAGCAGCCTCCGGGGGGGCCCCACGAACACCGGGGAGCTGTTTTTT.

The V gene is TRBV30, the J gene TRBJ1-4; D not resolved. The CDR3 has 12 residues. Between the trimmed V and J ends, which lost 2 bases and 7 bases, there was a span of 8 bases. Germline values: CDR1 GTSNPN, CDR2 SVGIG (reference sequence). CDR3 amino acids: CAWSNLSEKLFF. The CDR3 DNA sequence: TGTGCCTGGAGTAACTTAAGTGAAAAACTGTTTTTT.